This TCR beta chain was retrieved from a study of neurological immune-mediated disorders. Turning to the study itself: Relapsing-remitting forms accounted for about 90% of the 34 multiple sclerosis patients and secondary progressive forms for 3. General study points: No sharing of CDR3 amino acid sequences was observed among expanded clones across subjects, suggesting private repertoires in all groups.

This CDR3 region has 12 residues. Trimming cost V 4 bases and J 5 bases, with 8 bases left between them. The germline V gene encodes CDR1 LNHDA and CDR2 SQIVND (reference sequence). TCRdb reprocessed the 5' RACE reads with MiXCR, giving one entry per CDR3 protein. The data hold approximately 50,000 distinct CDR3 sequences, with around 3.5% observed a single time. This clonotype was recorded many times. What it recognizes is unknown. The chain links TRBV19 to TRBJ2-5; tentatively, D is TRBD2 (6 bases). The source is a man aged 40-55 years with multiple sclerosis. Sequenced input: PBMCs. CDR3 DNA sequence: TGTGCCAGTAGTACCGCGGGGGAGACCCAGTACTTC. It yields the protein CASSTAGETQYF.